The clone carrying this T cell receptor (beta chain) has at least ten counts. Template material for amplifying TCR beta CDR3 regions consisted of RNA transcripts. Researchers ran a first-round RT-PCR on the TCR CDR3 using the HTBI primer set. Each CDR3 protein gets one entry after TCRdb re-called the multiplex PCR reads with MiXCR. The top ten hold approximately 13% of the sample, which has hundreds of thousands of distinct CDR3 sequences, roughly 14% seen once. Germline CDR1 and CDR2: SGHRS and YFSETQ. The CDR3 extends over 13 amino acids. The V gene lost 4 bases and the J gene lost 0 bases, with 7 bases spanning the gap. The entry originates in a study of T cells in Graves' hyperthyroidism and ophthalmopathy.

Sequenced material: blood. The V and J genes are TRBV5-1 and TRBJ1-1; D may be TRBD1 (5 bases). This TCR was sampled from a man between 18 and 35 years old with Graves' ophthalmopathy. As DNA, the CDR3 is TGCGCCAGCAGCCGGGGACTGAACACTGAAGCTTTCTTT. The encoded protein is CASSRGLNTEAFF.